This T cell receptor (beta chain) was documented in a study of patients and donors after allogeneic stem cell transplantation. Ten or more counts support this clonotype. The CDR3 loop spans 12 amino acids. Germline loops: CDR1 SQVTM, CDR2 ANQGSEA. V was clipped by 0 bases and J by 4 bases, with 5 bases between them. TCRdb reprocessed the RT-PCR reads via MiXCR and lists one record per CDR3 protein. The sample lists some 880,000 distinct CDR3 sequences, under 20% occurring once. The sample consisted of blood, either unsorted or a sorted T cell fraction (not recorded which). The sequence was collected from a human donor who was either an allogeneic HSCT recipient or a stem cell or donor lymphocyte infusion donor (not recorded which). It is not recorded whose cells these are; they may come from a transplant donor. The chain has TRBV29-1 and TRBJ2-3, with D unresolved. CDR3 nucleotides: TGCAGCGTTGAAGATTATCCAGATACGCAGTATTTT. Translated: CSVEDYPDTQYF.